The clone carrying this TCR beta chain was detected only a few times. Its antigen is undetermined. This sample was included in a study of regulatory T cells in long-lasting Graves disease. Time point here: newly diagnosed GD, antithyroid drugs for less than 3 months. Researchers made the TCR library from RNA that was extracted from PBMCs. Each patient gave approximately 8.1 milliliters of EDTA-anticoagulated peripheral blood. Investigators prepared the TCR beta libraries by applying iRepertoire HTBI primers and Arm-PCR of CDR3 regions. TCRdb re-analysed the multiplex PCR reads in MiXCR, keeping a single row per CDR3 protein. This sample has 440,000 or so distinct CDR3 sequences, with about 17% found just once. Study findings and constraints: Under persistent disease, TRBV28, TRBJ1-2 and TRBJ2-5 were used preferentially.

CDR3 length equals 17 residues. Germline V lookup: CDR1 SGHTA, CDR2 FQGNSA. With 1 base clipped from V and 1 base from J, the junction kept 9 bases outside the gene matches. This same sample was also taken into another study, of T cells in Graves' hyperthyroidism and ophthalmopathy. From that study: HTBI primers drove first-round RT-PCR of the TCR CDR3.

The TCR originated in a woman in her twenties or thirties with Graves disease. The chain employs TRBV7-2 and TRBJ2-5; 7 bases are shared with TRBD2. The material was peripheral blood mononuclear cells (PBMCs), obtained at new diagnosis, from a patient treated with antithyroid drugs. The CDR3 is CASSLVLAGEFQETQYF. The CDR3 DNA sequence: TGTGCCAGCAGCTTAGTACTGGCGGGAGAGTTCCAAGAGACCCAGTACTTC.